Presented here are 29 T cell receptor beta chains from one specimen sequenced in a study of graft-versus-host responses after intestinal transplantation. These TCRs are of unknown antigen specificity. Profiled with immunoSEQ multiplex PCR; TCRdb holds only in-frame clones, not every one. The table lists about 85,000 clones, under 95% of them singletons. Material: unstimulated CD8+ T cells sorted from spleen or lymph node cells, obtained before transplant. The receptors derive from a human donor who was the organ donor for an intestinal transplant.

The chain joins TRBV7-9 to TRBJ2-7; no clear D. The CDR3 extends over 11 amino acids. Per the germline V gene, CDR1 is SEHNR and CDR2 is FQNEAQ (reference sequence). With 2 bases removed from V and 6 bases from J, the gap between germline ends came to 5 bases. The CDR3, as DNA: TGTGCCAGCAGCTTAATAGGCGAGCAGTACTTC. It specifies CASSLIGEQYF.

The chain employs TRBV9 and TRBJ1-2, with 7 positions matching TRBD1. The CDR3 loop spans 14 amino acids. Germline-derived CDR1 and CDR2 are SGDLS and YYNGEE. V shed 0 bases, J shed 3 bases, and the junction held 2 bases outside the gene matches. In nucleotides, the CDR3 is TGTGCCAGCAGCGTAGGGGGGACAGACTATGGCTACACCTTC. It yields the protein CASSVGGTDYGYTF. The variable domain in full, completed from reference TRBV9 and TRBJ1-2, reads DSGVTQTPKHLITATGQRVTLRCSPRSGDLSVYWYQQSLDQGLQFLIQYYNGEERAKGNILERFSAQQFPDLHSELNLSSLELGDSALYFCASSVGGTDYGYTFGSGTRLTVV.

V and J are TRBV6-5 and TRBJ1-6; 8 positions match TRBD1. Per the germline V gene, CDR1 is MNHEY and CDR2 is SVGAGI. J gave up 10 bases and V 6 bases, and 11 bases lay outside the gene matches. The CDR3 length is 15 residues. CDR3 sequence (DNA): TGTGCCAGCAGCATAAACCGGGACAGGCGATCACCCCTCCACTTT. Translating gives CASSINRDRRSPLHF.

The chain combines TRBV7-9 with TRBJ2-2; D unresolved. The CDR3 runs to 12 residues. Between the trimmed V and J ends, which lost 3 bases and 5 bases, there was a span of 4 bases. CDR1 is SEHNR and CDR2 is FQNEAQ in the germline V gene (reference sequence). CDR3 in amino acids: CASSFSTGELFF. The CDR3 DNA is TGTGCCAGCAGCTTCAGTACCGGGGAGCTGTTTTTT.

This chain links TRBV7-6 with TRBJ1-2, with D maybe TRBD1 (6 bases). Trimming took off 4 bases at V and 2 bases at J, with 20 bases between the two ends. The length of the CDR3 is 17 residues. Germline CDR1 SGHVS, CDR2 FNYEAQ. The CDR3 DNA is TGTGCCAGCAGCTACGCTCCGGAGGCAGGGGAAAACTATGGCTACACCTTC. Translating it yields CASSYAPEAGENYGYTF. Full variable domain (outside the CDR3, taken from reference TRBV7-6 and TRBJ1-2): GAGVSQSPRYKVTKRGQDVALRCDPISGHVSLYWYRQALGQGPEFLTYFNYEAQQDKSGLPNDRFSAERPEGSISTLTIQRTEQRDSAMYRCASSYAPEAGENYGYTFGSGTRLTVV.

The J gene is TRBJ2-7, the V gene TRBV6-5, with D possibly TRBD1 on 5 matching bases. This CDR3 region has 14 residues. Trimming removed 2 bases at V and 1 base at J, with 9 bases between. The germline V gene has CDR1 MNHEY and CDR2 SVGAGI. The DNA of the CDR3 is TGTGCCAGCAGTTACGGGGCACAGTCCTACGAGCAGTACTTC. It translates to CASSYGAQSYEQYF.

The rearrangement uses TRBV7-2 and TRBJ2-1, with D maybe TRBD1 (5 bases). Trimming stripped 1 base from V and 3 bases from J, with 16 bases between. The CDR3 runs to 17 residues. The germline gives CDR1 SGHTA, CDR2 FQGNSA. The DNA of the CDR3 is TGTGCCAGCAGCTTAGATTTGGCGACAGCGAACTACAATGAGCAGTTCTTC. Translating gives CASSLDLATANYNEQFF.

The chain combines TRBV7-9 with TRBJ2-3, with 10 bases that match TRBD2. There are 16 residues in the CDR3. Germline V CDR1 and CDR2: SEHNR, FQNEAQ (reference sequence). V shed 7 bases and J 0 bases; nucleotides not matched to a gene: 7. The CDR3 nucleotides read TGTGCCAGCAATCACCTAGCGGGGGATAGCACAGATACGCAGTATTTT. The encoded protein is CASNHLAGDSTDTQYF.

The chain links TRBV5-1 to TRBJ2-5; tentatively, D is TRBD2 (6 bases). This CDR3 has 16 amino acids. Trimming pared 4 bases from V and 5 bases from J, leaving 21 bases between. Germline assignment: CDR1 SGHRS and CDR2 YFSETQ. CDR3 in DNA: TGCGCCAGCAGCCAAGGACTATATAGCGCGGGGGAGACCCAGTACTTC. Its protein is CASSQGLYSAGETQYF.

The chain is built from TRBV6-6 and TRBJ1-5; D is uncertain. The germline gives CDR1 MNHNY, CDR2 SVGAGI (reference sequence). The V end was cut by 2 bases, the J end by 3 bases, with 14 bases between. CDR3 length: 16 residues. The DNA for the CDR3 is TGTGCCAGCAGTTACCCCACTAGCACCTCCAATCAGCCCCAGCATTTT. Translating it yields CASSYPTSTSNQPQHF.

This sequence joins TRBV5-6 and TRBJ2-3; D tentatively fits TRBD1 or TRBD2 (5 bases each). CDR1 and CDR2 (germline): SGHDT, YYEEEE. This CDR3 comprises 14 residues. V lost 2 bases, J lost 5 bases, and 12 bases lay in between. The CDR3 here is CASSFLGAGDTQYF. The CDR3 DNA reads as TGTGCCAGCAGCTTCCTTGGGGCGGGAGATACGCAGTATTTT.

V and J are TRBV28 and TRBJ1-5; D unclear. CDR3 size: 14 residues. V dropped 8 bases and J dropped 0 bases, with 11 bases sitting between them. Germline V CDR1 and CDR2: MDHEN, SYDVKM. The CDR3 sequence: CASQWGYSNQPQHF. The DNA for the CDR3 is TGTGCCAGCCAGTGGGGTTATAGCAATCAGCCCCAGCATTTT. The full variable domain, in which reference TRBV28 and TRBJ1-5 provide the parts outside the CDR3, is DVKVTQSSRYLVKRTGEKVFLECVQDMDHENMFWYRQDPGLGLRLIYFSYDVKMKEKGDIPEGYSVSREKKERFSLILESASTNQTSMYLCASQWGYSNQPQHFGDGTRLSIL.

This clone appeared a single time. V and J are TRBV28 and TRBJ2-7; weak D call: TRBD2 (7 bases). The V gene's germline CDR1 is MDHEN and CDR2 SYDVKM. The CDR3 consists of 15 residues. Deletions cut 2 bases from V and 7 bases from J, with 18 bases between. CDR3 bases: TGTGCCAGCAGTTTAGGGGGCACGGGAGGTTGGGAGCAGTACTTC. Its translation is CASSLGGTGGWEQYF.

Comments on this clone: Sequence at one end of the junction differs from germline and may be a read error. The CDR3 protein is CASSLYLAADEQYF. CDR3 coding DNA: TGTGCTAGCAGCTTATATCTAGCCGCGGACGAGCAGTACTTC. The rearrangement uses TRBV7-7 and TRBJ2-7; D is perhaps TRBD2 (5 bases). The CDR3 runs to 14 residues. Germline assignment: CDR1 SSHAT and CDR2 FNYEAQ (reference sequence). Variable domain in full (rest from reference TRBV7-7 and TRBJ2-7): GAGVSQSPRYKVTKRGQDVTLRCDPISSHATLYWYQQALGQGPEFLTYFNYEAQPDKSGLPSDRFSAERPEGSISTLTIQRTEQRDSAMYRCASSLYLAADEQYFGPGTRLTVT.

This sequence joins TRBV27 and TRBJ2-4; D gene unclear. Trimming took off 6 bases at V and 1 base at J, with 7 bases between the two ends. Germline loops: CDR1 MNHEY, CDR2 SMNVEV (reference sequence). CDR3 length: 13 residues. DNA for the CDR3: TGTGCCAGCAGCCCACGTGCCAAAAACATTCAGTACTTC. Its translation: CASSPRAKNIQYF.

The chain combines TRBV30 with TRBJ2-7; D may be TRBD1 (6 bases). CDR3 size: 13 residues. The germline CDR1 and CDR2 sequences are GTSNPN and SVGIG (reference sequence). Trimming took off 0 bases at V and 4 bases at J, with 10 bases between the two ends. The CDR3 nucleotides read TGTGCCTGGAGTGTAACCCAGGGGTACGAGCAGTACTTC. Its protein product is CAWSVTQGYEQYF.

The V gene is TRBV7-6, the J gene TRBJ2-1; 7 bases line up with TRBD1. The CDR3 covers 16 residues. Germline CDR1 and CDR2: SGHVS and FNYEAQ. The V segment lost 2 bases and the J segment 4 bases; nucleotides outside the gene matches: 8. The CDR3 bases are TGTGCCAGCAGCTTATCCATGACAGGGTGGTACAATGAGCAGTTCTTC. Its translation is CASSLSMTGWYNEQFF.

The gene calls are TRBV27 and TRBJ2-5; 12 nucleotides match TRBD2. V lost 5 bases, J lost 1 base, and 8 bases stayed unmatched. From germline, CDR1 is MNHEY and CDR2 SMNVEV (reference sequence). The CDR3 totals 17 residues. The CDR3 here is CASSPLAGGPGQETQYF. CDR3 sequence (DNA): TGTGCCAGCAGTCCCCTAGCGGGAGGGCCCGGCCAAGAGACCCAGTACTTC.

The chain uses TRBV6-1 and TRBJ2-7; D might be TRBD1 (5 bases). In germline, CDR1 is MNHNS, CDR2 SASEGT. The CDR3 spans 15 residues. V lost 6 bases to trimming and J lost 0 bases, with 15 bases between them. CDR3 nucleotides: TGTGCCAGCAGCATACCCCCAGGGTTCTCCTACGAGCAGTACTTC. It encodes CASSIPPGFSYEQYF.

V usage is TRBV5-4 and J usage is TRBJ1-1, with D hard to call. V lost 0 bases to trimming and J lost 0 bases, with 6 bases between them. This CDR3 spans 14 amino acids. Germline assignment: CDR1 SGHNT and CDR2 YYREEE (reference sequence). CDR3 in DNA: TGTGCCAGCAGCTTGGGCAGCCTGAACACTGAAGCTTTCTTT. Its protein product is CASSLGSLNTEAFF.

The rearrangement joins TRBV4-2 to TRBJ2-7; the match to TRBD2 covers 8 bases. CDR3 length: 16 amino acids. Trimming at V came to 0 bases and at J to 7 bases, leaving 11 bases not matched to a gene. Germline-derived CDR1 and CDR2 are LGHNA and YNFKEQ. Written as DNA, the CDR3 is TGTGCCAGCAGCCAAGATAGCCGGGGGGGGCCAGAAGAGCAGTACTTC. As protein: CASSQDSRGGPEEQYF.

DNA of the CDR3: TGCGCCAGCAGCCTGACTAGCGGGAGATATTCCGGGGAGCTGTTTTTT. It translates to CASSLTSGRYSGELFF. The chain combines TRBV5-1 with TRBJ2-2, with 12 positions matching TRBD2. The ends lost 4 bases at V and 6 bases at J; junction bases unmatched: 7. Germline V gene lookup returns CDR1 SGHRS and CDR2 YFSETQ. CDR3 length: 16 amino acids.

This chain connects TRBV10-3 to TRBJ1-2; TRBD1 matches at 8 bases. This CDR3 region has 13 residues. Per germline, CDR1 ENHRY and CDR2 SYGVKD. V trimming: 6 bases; J trimming: 8 bases; junction bases outside the gene matches: 8. In DNA, the CDR3 is TGTGCCATCAGCCGGACAGGGCTGCAAGGCTACACCTTC. Amino acids: CAISRTGLQGYTF.

The chain links TRBV5-4 to TRBJ1-2, with a tentative D call TRBD1 (6 bases). This CDR3 is 14 amino acids long. The V end lost 4 bases, the J end lost 0 bases, and 10 bases lay between the germline ends. Germline V CDR1 and CDR2: SGHNT, YYREEE (reference sequence). For the CDR3, the DNA is TGTGCCAGCAGCCTACAGGGATCTAACTATGGCTACACCTTC. Encoded protein: CASSLQGSNYGYTF.

The rearrangement joins TRBV27 to TRBJ2-3; tentative D call: TRBD1 (5 bases). CDR3 length equals 16 residues. The germline V and J ends were trimmed by 7 bases and 6 bases, with 23 bases remaining between them. From germline, CDR1 is MNHEY and CDR2 SMNVEV (reference sequence). DNA of the CDR3: TGTGCCAGCAAACCCCCGGGTCTCAGGGTGTTGGATACGCAGTATTTT. This codes for CASKPPGLRVLDTQYF.

On this clone itself: An end of the junction does not agree with germline; a read error may underlie this. V gene TRBV18 combines with J gene TRBJ1-4, with D maybe TRBD1 (5 bases). The germline V gene encodes CDR1 KGHSH and CDR2 LQKENI. The CDR3 has 16 residues. The CDR3 is CASSPLGHYHNEKLFF. The CDR3 DNA reads as TGTGCCAGCTCTCCACTTGGACATTATCATAATGAAAAACTGTTTTTT.

The V and J genes are TRBV6-5 and TRBJ2-1; tentative D call: TRBD2 (5 bases). The CDR3 has 15 residues. The germline CDR1 and CDR2 sequences are MNHEY and SVGAGI. The germline V and J ends were trimmed by 5 bases and 8 bases, with 19 bases remaining between them. The CDR3 nucleotides read TGTGCCAGCAGTCGGGGTGGTTTTGGGTGGGATGAGCAGTTCTTC. Its translation: CASSRGGFGWDEQFF.

The rearrangement links TRBV19 to TRBJ2-1; D unclear. From germline, CDR1 is LNHDA and CDR2 SQIVND (reference sequence). Trimming stripped 6 bases from V and 9 bases from J, with 9 bases between. The CDR3 extends over 11 amino acids. CDR3 in amino acids: CASRISTEQFF. In DNA, the CDR3 is TGTGCCAGTAGAATTAGCACTGAGCAGTTCTTC.

The chain recombines TRBV19 with TRBJ1-2; 7 bases agree with TRBD1. CDR3 size: 16 residues. V was clipped by 0 bases and J by 2 bases; unmatched bases: 6. Germline V CDR1 and CDR2: LNHDA, SQIVND (reference sequence). As DNA, the CDR3 is TGTGCCAGTAGTATAGACCGGACAGGCGCCAACTATGGCTACACCTTC. This encodes CASSIDRTGANYGYTF.